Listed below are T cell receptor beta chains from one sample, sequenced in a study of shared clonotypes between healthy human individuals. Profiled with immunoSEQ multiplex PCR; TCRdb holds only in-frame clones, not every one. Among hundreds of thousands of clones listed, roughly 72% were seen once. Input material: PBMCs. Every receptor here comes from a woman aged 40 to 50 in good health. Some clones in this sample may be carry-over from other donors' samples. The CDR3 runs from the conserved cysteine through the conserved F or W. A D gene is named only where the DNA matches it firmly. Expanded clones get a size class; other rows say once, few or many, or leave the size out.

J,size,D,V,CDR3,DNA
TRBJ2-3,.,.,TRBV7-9,CASSFQGTDTQYF,TGTGCCAGCAGCTTTCAAGGTACAGATACGCAGTATTTT
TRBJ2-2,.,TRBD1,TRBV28,CASTPSRTGITGELFF,TGTGCCAGCACCCCATCCAGGACAGGGATCACCGGGGAGCTGTTTTTT
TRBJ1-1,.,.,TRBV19,CASSMWGRDTEAFF,TGTGCCAGTAGTATGTGGGGAAGGGACACTGAAGCTTTCTTT
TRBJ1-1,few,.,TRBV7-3,CASSLIGFGGASTEAFF,TGTGCCAGCAGCTTAATAGGTTTTGGGGGCGCGAGCACTGAAGCTTTCTTT
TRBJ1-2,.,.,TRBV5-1,CASSFAPGTIVGYTF,TGCGCCAGCAGCTTCGCGCCCGGGACAATAGTTGGCTACACCTTC
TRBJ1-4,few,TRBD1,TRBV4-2,CASSHRTGTILNEKLFF,TGTGCCAGCAGCCATCGGACAGGGACCATCCTTAATGAAAAACTGTTTTTT
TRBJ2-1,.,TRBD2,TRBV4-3,CASSQSGSGRTREQFF,TGCGCCAGCAGCCAGTCGGGGAGCGGGAGAACGCGTGAGCAGTTCTTC
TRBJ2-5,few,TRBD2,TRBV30,CAWSVGLAGVRQETQYF,TGTGCCTGGAGTGTTGGGCTAGCGGGAGTTCGGCAAGAGACCCAGTACTTC
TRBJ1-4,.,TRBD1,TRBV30,CAWSGTGGFGEKLFF,TGTGCCTGGAGCGGGACAGGGGGCTTTGGTGAAAAACTGTTTTTT
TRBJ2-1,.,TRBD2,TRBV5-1,CASSPLAGEYNEQFF,TGCGCCAGCAGCCCCTTAGCGGGAGAGTACAATGAGCAGTTCTTC
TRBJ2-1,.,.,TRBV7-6,CASSTTASSYNEQFF,TGTGCCAGCAGCACTACAGCGAGCTCCTACAATGAGCAGTTCTTC
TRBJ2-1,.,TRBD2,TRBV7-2,CASSGRLAGYNEQFF,TGTGCCAGCAGCGGCAGACTAGCGGGGTACAATGAGCAGTTCTTC
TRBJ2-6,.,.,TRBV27,CASSLTGTRPGGANVLTF,TGTGCCAGCAGTTTAACCGGGACAAGGCCAGGTGGGGCCAACGTCCTGACTTTC
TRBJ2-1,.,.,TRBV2,CASKPGSYNEQFF,TGTGCCAGCAAGCCGGGCTCCTACAATGAGCAGTTCTTC
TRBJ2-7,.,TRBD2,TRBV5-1,CASSINTGTSGIEQYF,TGCGCCAGCAGCATAAACACGGGGACTAGCGGGATCGAGCAGTACTTC
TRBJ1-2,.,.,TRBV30,CAWSAARGGYTF,TGTGCCTGGAGTGCCGCTAGGGGCGGCTACACCTTC
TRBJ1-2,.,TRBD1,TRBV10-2,CASSAQQGTLYGYTF,TGCGCCAGCAGTGCCCAACAGGGGACTCTCTATGGCTACACCTTC
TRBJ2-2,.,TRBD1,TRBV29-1,CSARGSSGELFF,TGCAGCGCCAGGGGGTCCTCCGGGGAGCTGTTTTTT
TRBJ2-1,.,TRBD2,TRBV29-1,CSVPGLAGYEQFF,TGCAGCGTCCCGGGACTAGCGGGATATGAGCAGTTCTTC
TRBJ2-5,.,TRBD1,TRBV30,CAWIRTGLYQETQYF,TGTGCCTGGATCCGGACAGGCTTGTACCAAGAGACCCAGTACTTC
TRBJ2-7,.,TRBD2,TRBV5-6,CASRKVAGKYEQYF,TGTGCCAGCAGAAAGGTAGCGGGCAAGTACGAGCAGTACTTC
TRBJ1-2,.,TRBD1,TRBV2,CASRTGGVNYGYTF,TGTGCCAGCAGGACAGGGGGCGTCAACTATGGCTACACCTTC
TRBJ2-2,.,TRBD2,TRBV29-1,CSVEVSSGMTGELFF,TGCAGCGTTGAAGTGAGTAGCGGGATGACCGGGGAGCTGTTTTTT